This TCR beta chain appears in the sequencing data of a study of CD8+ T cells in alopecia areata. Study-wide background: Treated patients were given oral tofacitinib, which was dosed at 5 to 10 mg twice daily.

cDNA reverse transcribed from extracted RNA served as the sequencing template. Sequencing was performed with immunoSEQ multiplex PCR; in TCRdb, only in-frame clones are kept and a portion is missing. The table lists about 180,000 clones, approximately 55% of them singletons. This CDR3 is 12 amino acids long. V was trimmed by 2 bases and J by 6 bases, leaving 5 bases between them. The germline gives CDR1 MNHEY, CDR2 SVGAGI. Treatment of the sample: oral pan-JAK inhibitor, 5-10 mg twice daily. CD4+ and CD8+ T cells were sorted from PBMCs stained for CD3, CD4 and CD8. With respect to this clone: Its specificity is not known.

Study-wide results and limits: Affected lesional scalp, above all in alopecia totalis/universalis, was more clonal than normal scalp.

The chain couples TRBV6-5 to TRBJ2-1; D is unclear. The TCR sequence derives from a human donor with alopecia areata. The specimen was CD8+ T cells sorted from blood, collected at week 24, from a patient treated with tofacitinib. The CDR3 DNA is TGTGCCAGCAGTTACGGTCCCAATGAGCAGTTCTTC. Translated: CASSYGPNEQFF.